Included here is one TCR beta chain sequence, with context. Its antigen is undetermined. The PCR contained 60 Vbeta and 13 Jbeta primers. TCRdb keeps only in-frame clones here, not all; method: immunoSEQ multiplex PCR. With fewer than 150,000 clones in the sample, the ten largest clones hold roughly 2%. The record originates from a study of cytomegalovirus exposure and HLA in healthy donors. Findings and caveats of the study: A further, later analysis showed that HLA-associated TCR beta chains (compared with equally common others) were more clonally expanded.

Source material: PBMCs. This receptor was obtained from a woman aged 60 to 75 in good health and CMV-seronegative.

CDR3 residues: CASSISNTEAFF. CDR3 coding DNA: TGCGCCAGCAGCATCTCGAACACTGAAGCTTTCTTT. The V gene is TRBV5-1, the J gene TRBJ1-1; D remains unclear. The CDR3 contains 12 residues. V lost 4 bases and J lost 1, with 5 bases in between. Germline CDR1 is SGHRS and CDR2 is YFSETQ.